The next 25 T cell receptor beta chains were all read from a single sample in a study of patients and donors after allogeneic stem cell transplantation. TCRdb re-analysed the RT-PCR reads in MiXCR, keeping a single row per CDR3 protein. Of about a million distinct CDR3 sequences in the sample, about a sixth were seen once. Sequencing input: blood, either unsorted or a sorted T cell fraction (not recorded which). The source is a human donor who was either an allogeneic HSCT recipient or a stem cell or donor lymphocyte infusion donor (not recorded which). It is not recorded whose cells these are; they may come from a transplant donor.

This chain uses TRBV5-1 with TRBJ2-7; D gene unclear. The germline V gene has CDR1 SGHRS and CDR2 YFSETQ. This CDR3 has 16 amino acids. The V end lost 1 base, the J end lost 4 bases, and 18 bases lay between the germline ends. CDR3 bases: TGCGCCAGCAGCTTGTTTAGGGTTTATATAGGTTACGAGCAGTACTTC. Translation: CASSLFRVYIGYEQYF. The full variable domain, in which reference TRBV5-1 and TRBJ2-7 provide the parts outside the CDR3, is KAGVTQTPRYLIKTRGQQVTLSCSPISGHRSVSWYQQTPGQGLQFLFEYFSETQRNKGNFPGRFSGRQFSNSRSEMNVSTLELGDSALYLCASSLFRVYIGYEQYFGPGTRLTVT.

This clonotype was detected only a few times. The rearrangement uses TRBV29-1 and TRBJ1-6, with D maybe TRBD1 (5 bases). V lost 6 bases and J 7 bases, leaving 10 bases between the germline ends. Germline CDR1 SQVTM, CDR2 ANQGSEA. The CDR3 is 12 residues long. CDR3 protein: CSVGEGNSPLHF. The DNA for the CDR3 is TGCAGCGTCGGCGAGGGGAATTCACCCCTCCACTTT.

The chain uses TRBV6-1 and TRBJ2-3, with 7 bases lining up with TRBD2. The germline gives CDR1 MNHNS, CDR2 SASEGT. After removal of 5 bases from V and 2 bases from J, the junction contained 10 bases not matched to a gene. This CDR3 region has 16 residues. Here the CDR3 DNA reads TGTGCCAGCAGTAACCTTCCTAGCGGAGTCACAGATACGCAGTATTTT. Protein: CASSNLPSGVTDTQYF.

The chain recombines TRBV20-1 with TRBJ2-7, with D possibly being TRBD2 (5 bases). V lost 6 bases and J 4 bases, leaving 13 bases between the germline ends. The CDR3 has 12 residues. From germline, CDR1 is DFQATT and CDR2 SNEGSKA (reference sequence). The CDR3 region has the DNA TGCAGTGCGAGCGGCAGATATTACGAGCAGTACTTC. It specifies CSASGRYYEQYF.

This clonotype was counted between two and nine times. This chain connects TRBV12-3 or TRBV12-4 to TRBJ2-7; D may correspond to TRBD1 or TRBD2 (5 bases each). The V and J ends lost 9 bases and 7 bases respectively, with 25 bases between them. This CDR3 is 15 amino acids long. CDR3 loop: CARPTAGTERMEQYF. Here the CDR3 DNA reads TGTGCCAGGCCCACCGCAGGGACGGAGCGAATGGAGCAGTACTTC.

This chain connects TRBV12-3 or TRBV12-4 to TRBJ1-2, with a tentative D call TRBD1 (5 bases). This CDR3 is built from 14 residues. Deletions cut 1 base from V and 8 bases from J, with 14 bases between. The CDR3 nucleotides read TGTGCCAGCAGTTTAGGTCTGTCGGGGGAAGGCTACACCTTC. Translated: CASSLGLSGEGYTF.

This clonotype appeared a few times. The gene calls are TRBV7-9 and TRBJ2-3; tentatively, D is TRBD2 (7 bases). V was clipped by 1 base and J by 2 bases, with 13 bases between them. Germline CDR1 and CDR2: SEHNR and FQNEAQ (reference sequence). The CDR3 totals 16 residues. The CDR3 loop is CASSLDPGGPTDTQYF. CDR3 bases: TGTGCCAGCAGCTTAGATCCGGGGGGCCCCACAGATACGCAGTATTTT.

This clonotype was seen ten or more times. The chain has TRBV7-2 and TRBJ2-2; no definite D call. The length of the CDR3 is 13 residues. The V gene lost 3 bases and the J gene lost 3 bases, with 5 bases spanning the gap. Per germline, CDR1 SGHTA and CDR2 FQGNSA. CDR3 sequence (DNA): TGTGCCAGCAGCTTTGGATACACCGGGGAGCTGTTTTTT. Protein product: CASSFGYTGELFF.

This chain uses TRBV6-1 with TRBJ2-4; TRBD1 is a possible D gene (5 bases). In germline, CDR1 is MNHNS, CDR2 SASEGT. V was clipped by 6 bases and J by 7 bases, with 13 bases between them. There are 13 residues in the CDR3. In nucleotides, the CDR3 is TGTGCCAGCAGCCACCCATCAGGGAACATTCAGTACTTC. Translating it yields CASSHPSGNIQYF.

This chain connects TRBV9 to TRBJ2-7; D is ambiguous. The V and J ends lost 0 bases and 5 bases respectively, with 9 bases between them. The CDR3 spans 13 residues. The V gene's germline CDR1 is SGDLS and CDR2 YYNGEE. The CDR3 sequence is CASSVEEENEQYF. For the CDR3, the DNA is TGTGCCAGCAGCGTAGAGGAAGAGAACGAGCAGTACTTC.

The genes are TRBV27 and TRBJ1-5; 10 bases fit TRBD1. J gave up 6 bases and V 7 bases, and 15 bases lay outside the gene matches. CDR3 length: 17 residues. Germline V CDR1 and CDR2: MNHEY, SMNVEV (reference sequence). The CDR3 here is CASIEHLPGQGFQPQHF. Written as DNA, the CDR3 is TGTGCCAGCATCGAGCATCTACCGGGACAGGGGTTTCAGCCCCAGCATTTT.

This clonotype was observed a few times. The rearrangement joins TRBV10-3 to TRBJ1-5, with 7 bases identical to TRBD1. V dropped 3 bases and J dropped 3; count of bases not matched to a gene: 8. The CDR3 loop spans 16 amino acids. Germline V gene data show CDR1 as ENHRY and CDR2 as SYGVKD. CDR3 amino acids: CAISENPGQPNQPQHF. CDR3 nucleotide sequence: TGTGCCATCAGTGAAAATCCGGGACAGCCCAATCAGCCCCAGCATTTT.

This rearrangement joins TRBV3-1 to TRBJ2-1; 12 bases align to TRBD2. Trimming took 4 bases from V and 3 from J; bases not matched to a gene: 7. The CDR3 totals 17 residues. Looked up from germline, CDR1 is LGHDT and CDR2 is YNNKEL (reference sequence). The CDR3 here is CASSPPGLAGLYNEQFF. CDR3 in DNA: TGTGCCAGCAGCCCTCCCGGACTAGCGGGACTCTACAATGAGCAGTTCTTC.

This clonotype was seen a handful of times. This chain joins TRBV20-1 and TRBJ2-1; 8 nucleotides match TRBD2. CDR1 and CDR2 (germline): DFQATT, SNEGSKA (reference sequence). The CDR3 has 13 residues. J gave up 5 bases and V 5 bases, and 5 bases lay outside the gene matches. This CDR3 reads CSASGTRNNEQFF. The CDR3 nucleotides read TGCAGTGCTTCCGGGACTAGAAACAATGAGCAGTTCTTC.

The table lists this clonotype with a few counts. This CDR3 reads CAITQGVTVFKGYTF. CDR3 DNA: TGTGCCATCACCCAAGGGGTGACAGTGTTTAAAGGCTACACCTTC. The chain has TRBV10-3 and TRBJ1-2, with D maybe TRBD1 (5 bases). V was pared by 7 bases and J by 8 bases, with 23 bases between. The CDR3 extends over 15 amino acids. The germline CDR1 and CDR2 sequences are ENHRY and SYGVKD.

This clonotype was counted only a few times. The chain combines TRBV20-1 with TRBJ2-5; 9 nucleotides agree with TRBD2. CDR3 length equals 15 residues. The junction had 7 bases not matched to a gene; V was cut back by 3 bases and J by 2 bases. Germline V lookup: CDR1 DFQATT, CDR2 SNEGSKA (reference sequence). CDR3 residues: CSASLTSGVQETQYF. The CDR3 region has the DNA TGCAGTGCTAGCTTGACTAGCGGCGTTCAAGAGACCCAGTACTTC.

This clonotype has ten or more counts. The chain joins TRBV7-3 to TRBJ2-2; tentatively, D is TRBD2 (6 bases). The CDR3 has 13 residues. Germline V gene data show CDR1 as SGHTA and CDR2 as FQGTGA. Trimming took off 6 bases at V and 6 bases at J, with 11 bases between the two ends. DNA for the CDR3: TGTGCCAGCAGTCTTAGCGGACCCGGGGAGCTGTTTTTT. Translating it yields CASSLSGPGELFF. Full variable domain (remainder filled in from reference TRBV7-3 and TRBJ2-2): GAGVSQTPSNKVTEKGKYVELRCDPISGHTALYWYRQSLGQGPEFLIYFQGTGAADDSGLPNDRFFAVRPEGSVSTLKIQRTERGDSAVYLCASSLSGPGELFFGEGSRLTVL.

The V gene is TRBV14, the J gene TRBJ2-2, with D perhaps matching TRBD1 (6 bases). The CDR3 extends over 16 amino acids. The germline V gene has CDR1 SGHDN and CDR2 FVKESK. V lost 4 bases to trimming and J lost 6 bases, with 18 bases between them. The CDR3 loop reads CASSPALGRGSGELFF. CDR3 bases: TGTGCCAGCAGCCCCGCACTGGGCAGGGGATCCGGGGAGCTGTTTTTT.

This chain connects TRBV20-1 to TRBJ2-5, with 10 positions matching TRBD2. CDR1 and CDR2 from the germline V gene are DFQATT and SNEGSKA (reference sequence). V lost 3 bases and J lost 6; bases outside the gene matches: 10. The CDR3 covers 15 residues. The CDR3 loop reads CSASREREGWQTQYF. The CDR3 nucleotides are TGCAGTGCTAGTAGGGAGCGGGAGGGCTGGCAGACCCAGTACTTC.

In its sample, this clonotype was seen a few times. This chain links TRBV7-2 with TRBJ1-1, with D possibly matching TRBD1 (6 bases). The germline V gene encodes CDR1 SGHTA and CDR2 FQGNSA. Between the trimmed V and J ends, which lost 5 bases and 3 bases, there was a span of 10 bases. This CDR3 has 13 amino acids. The CDR3 sequence: CASSQHRDTEAFF. CDR3 bases: TGTGCCAGCAGCCAGCACAGGGACACTGAAGCTTTCTTT.

This clonotype was seen a few times. The chain employs TRBV7-6 and TRBJ2-3, with 13 bases identical to TRBD2. In germline, CDR1 is SGHVS, CDR2 FNYEAQ. The CDR3 sequence is 17 residues long. V shed 5 bases and J 4 bases; nucleotides not matched to a gene: 9. CDR3 amino acids: CASSLGLAGDLADTQYF. CDR3 in DNA: TGTGCCAGCAGCCTCGGACTAGCGGGGGATCTGGCAGATACGCAGTATTTT.

This chain connects TRBV7-9 to TRBJ2-5; tentative D call: TRBD2 (5 bases). V was pared by 5 bases and J by 0 bases, with 16 bases between. The germline V gene has CDR1 SEHNR and CDR2 FQNEAQ (reference sequence). The CDR3 consists of 16 residues. The CDR3 region has the DNA TGTGCCAGCAGCCCCCGTTGGACGGGGTACCAAGAGACCCAGTACTTC. Its translation is CASSPRWTGYQETQYF.

This clonotype came up many times. This sequence joins TRBV20-1 and TRBJ1-2; D gene uncertain. Trimming pared 1 base from V and 7 bases from J, leaving 13 bases between. CDR1 is DFQATT and CDR2 is SNEGSKA in the germline V gene (reference sequence). The CDR3 covers 13 residues. The CDR3: CSARVQGNGGYTF. CDR3 bases: TGCAGTGCTAGAGTACAAGGGAACGGTGGCTACACCTTC.

The table lists this clonotype with many counts. This chain uses TRBV5-6 with TRBJ2-2; perhaps TRBD1 as D (6 bases). CDR1 is SGHDT and CDR2 is YYEEEE in the germline V gene. CDR3 length: 18 residues. V was clipped by 5 bases and J by 8 bases, with 28 bases between them. Here the CDR3 reads CASSSIRDTVLLFGELFF. The CDR3 DNA reads as TGTGCCAGCAGTTCAATCCGGGACACGGTCCTCCTTTTTGGGGAGCTGTTTTTT.

A word on this clonotype: Relative to the germline gene, one junction end is altered; a read error may explain this. The rearrangement joins TRBV10-3 to TRBJ2-7; 8 nucleotides align to TRBD2. This CDR3 is 14 amino acids long. Germline CDR1 ENHRY, CDR2 SYGVKD. For the CDR3, the DNA is TGTGCCGTCAGATGGCGTCTAGCGGGTTACGAGCAGTACTTC. It encodes CAVRWRLAGYEQYF.